The rows below give T cell receptor beta chains drawn from one sample of a study of shared clonotypes between healthy human individuals. Some clones are missing from TCRdb's copy, which holds only in-frame ones; the method was immunoSEQ multiplex PCR. The sample lists about half a million clones, around 85% occurring once. The source material was PBMCs. The receptors come from a woman aged 40 to 55 in good health. Some clones in this sample may be carry-over from other donors' samples. Both conserved end residues are part of each CDR3. The order of the fields is D gene, V gene, J gene, clone size, CDR3 DNA, CDR3 protein. A D gene is named only where the DNA matches it firmly. Part of the rows lack a size; the others show once, few, many or a class for expanded clones.

D: TRBD2
V: TRBV27
J: TRBJ2-7
size: .
DNA: TGTGCCAGCAGTTTATATAGCCTAGCGGGACCCTACGAGCAGTACTTC
CDR3: CASSLYSLAGPYEQYF

D: TRBD1
V: TRBV2
J: TRBJ2-5
size: .
DNA: TGTGCCAGCAGTGAATCGGGGACAGTACAGACCCAGTACTTC
CDR3: CASSESGTVQTQYF

D: .
V: TRBV5-1
J: TRBJ2-3
size: .
DNA: TGCGCCAGCAGCTTGGGACTCGGCACTGATACGCAGTATTTT
CDR3: CASSLGLGTDTQYF

D: .
V: TRBV4-3
J: TRBJ2-3
size: .
DNA: TGCGCCAGCAGCCAAGACCTAGGGGATACGCAGTATTTT
CDR3: CASSQDLGDTQYF

D: .
V: TRBV2
J: TRBJ2-2
size: .
DNA: TGTGCCAGCAGTGGGTCTACAGTATCCGGGGAGCTGTTTTTT
CDR3: CASSGSTVSGELFF

D: .
V: TRBV11-1
J: TRBJ2-7
size: .
DNA: TGTGCCAGCAGCTTAGGACTCGGGGAGCAGTACTTC
CDR3: CASSLGLGEQYF

D: .
V: TRBV7-6
J: TRBJ2-3
size: .
DNA: TGTGCCAGCCCCCCCTTGGGGAGTTGTAGCACAGATACGCAGTATTTT
CDR3: CASPPLGSCSTDTQYF

D: .
V: TRBV5-1
J: TRBJ1-3
size: .
DNA: TGCGCCAGCAGCTTGGAGGGTTCTGGAAACACCATATATTTT
CDR3: CASSLEGSGNTIYF

D: .
V: TRBV19
J: TRBJ1-1
size: .
DNA: TGTGCCAGTAGTATTAGGCTCGGGGGGACAACTGAAGCTTTCTTT
CDR3: CASSIRLGGTTEAFF

D: .
V: TRBV4-3
J: TRBJ2-1
size: .
DNA: TGCGCCAGCAGCCAAGGTCAGCATACTAATGAGCAGTTCTTC
CDR3: CASSQGQHTNEQFF

D: TRBD1
V: TRBV6-1
J: TRBJ2-6
size: once
DNA: TGTGCCAGCACCCAAGGGACAGACGTCCTGACTTTC
CDR3: CASTQGTDVLTF

D: .
V: TRBV28
J: TRBJ2-7
size: .
DNA: TGTGCCAGCTCTATAGGCACGTCTGAGCAGTACTTC
CDR3: CASSIGTSEQYF

D: TRBD2
V: TRBV2
J: TRBJ2-2
size: few
DNA: TGTGCCAGCAGTCCTCTAGCGGCCGAGACCGGGGAGCTGTTTTTT
CDR3: CASSPLAAETGELFF

D: .
V: TRBV7-2
J: TRBJ1-2
size: .
DNA: TGTGCCAGCAGCTTAGTTGCAGGGAGTGGCTATGGCTACACCTTC
CDR3: CASSLVAGSGYGYTF

D: TRBD1
V: TRBV5-1
J: TRBJ2-3
size: .
DNA: TGCGCCAGCAGCCCGGGACAGGGGTTGACTAGCACAGATACGCAGTATTTT
CDR3: CASSPGQGLTSTDTQYF

D: .
V: TRBV5-4
J: TRBJ2-4
size: .
DNA: TGTGCCAGCAGACTCGGGGGTAAAAACATTCAGTACTTC
CDR3: CASRLGGKNIQYF

D: .
V: TRBV5-4
J: TRBJ1-5
size: .
DNA: TGTGCCAGCAGCTTTCTTAGGCACTCAAATCAGCCCCAGCATTTT
CDR3: CASSFLRHSNQPQHF

D: .
V: TRBV19
J: TRBJ2-3
size: .
DNA: TGTGCCAGTAGTCCTCGACAGCTCACAGATACGCAGTATTTT
CDR3: CASSPRQLTDTQYF

D: TRBD1
V: TRBV7-9
J: TRBJ2-3
size: .
DNA: TGTGCCAGCAGCACCCGACAGGGGAATCTCCCTAGCACAGATACGCAGTATTTT
CDR3: CASSTRQGNLPSTDTQYF

D: .
V: TRBV18
J: TRBJ1-1
size: .
DNA: TGTGCCAGCTCACAGGAGACGCGAGGGAACACTGAAGCTTTCTTT
CDR3: CASSQETRGNTEAFF

D: TRBD1
V: TRBV2
J: TRBJ2-7
size: .
DNA: TGTGCCAGCATTCAGGGACAGTACGAGCAGTACTTC
CDR3: CASIQGQYEQYF

D: .
V: TRBV6-6
J: TRBJ2-7
size: .
DNA: TGTGCCAGCAGTTACTTAGGTACCCCTCCTCCCTACGAGCAGTACTTC
CDR3: CASSYLGTPPPYEQYF

D: TRBD1
V: TRBV18
J: TRBJ2-1
size: .
DNA: TGTGCCAGCTCACCGCAGGGACAGGGGGCCGATGAGCAGTTCTTC
CDR3: CASSPQGQGADEQFF

D: TRBD2
V: TRBV2
J: TRBJ2-7
size: .
DNA: TGTGCCGGCCTAGCGGGCTCCTACGAGCAGTACTTC
CDR3: CAGLAGSYEQYF

D: .
V: TRBV7-2
J: TRBJ2-7
size: many
DNA: TGTGCCAGCAGCCCCGACAGGAACTCCTACGAGCAGTACTTC
CDR3: CASSPDRNSYEQYF

D: TRBD1
V: TRBV19
J: TRBJ1-1
size: .
DNA: TGTGCCAGTTCCGGACAGGGGGCAAACACTGAAGCTTTCTTT
CDR3: CASSGQGANTEAFF

D: .
V: TRBV27
J: TRBJ2-3
size: .
DNA: TGTGCCAGCAGTTTAGAACCAAGTACAGATACGCAGTATTTT
CDR3: CASSLEPSTDTQYF

D: .
V: TRBV7-9
J: TRBJ2-7
size: .
DNA: TGTGCCAGCAGCCACAGGATCTCCACGAGTGACGAGCAGTACTTC
CDR3: CASSHRISTSDEQYF

D: .
V: TRBV11-3
J: TRBJ2-2
size: .
DNA: TGTGCCAGCAGCAGGGCCGGGGAGCTGTTTTTT
CDR3: CASSRAGELFF

D: .
V: TRBV10-3
J: TRBJ1-1
size: .
DNA: TGTGCCATCAGTGAGTGGGAAGGGAAGGGGACTGAAGCTTTCTTT
CDR3: CAISEWEGKGTEAFF

D: TRBD2
V: TRBV7-6
J: TRBJ2-7
size: .
DNA: TGTGCCAGCAGCTTAAGGTCGGGAGGGACCTACGAGCAGTACTTC
CDR3: CASSLRSGGTYEQYF

D: .
V: TRBV6-5
J: TRBJ1-2
size: .
DNA: TGTGCCAGCAAGGCCAGATACGGCTACACCTTC
CDR3: CASKARYGYTF

D: TRBD1
V: TRBV7-9
J: TRBJ2-7
size: few
DNA: TGTGCCAGCAGCTTGACCGGGACAGGGGCCTACGAGCAGTACTTC
CDR3: CASSLTGTGAYEQYF

D: .
V: TRBV4-2
J: TRBJ2-7
size: .
DNA: TGTGCCAGCAGCCAGGAGGCAGGGGGGTACGAGCAGTACTTC
CDR3: CASSQEAGGYEQYF

D: .
V: TRBV2
J: TRBJ1-4
size: .
DNA: TGTGCCAGCAGTGAAGAGCAACATGAAAAACTGTTTTTT
CDR3: CASSEEQHEKLFF

D: .
V: TRBV7-8
J: TRBJ2-7
size: .
DNA: TGTGCCAGCAGCCCCCTCCGGGGAGAATCCTACGAGCAGTACTTC
CDR3: CASSPLRGESYEQYF

D: TRBD1
V: TRBV2
J: TRBJ2-7
size: .
DNA: TGTGCCAGCAGACAAAACAGGGGGCGAGTTCCCTCCGAGCAGTACTTC
CDR3: CASRQNRGRVPSEQYF

D: TRBD1
V: TRBV11-2
J: TRBJ2-7
size: .
DNA: TGTGCCAGCAGCTTAGAGGACAGGGGGTTAATCTACGAGCAGTACTTC
CDR3: CASSLEDRGLIYEQYF

D: .
V: TRBV27
J: TRBJ2-3
size: .
DNA: TGTGCCAGCAGTACACTAGGGTACGGAACAGATACGCAGTATTTT
CDR3: CASSTLGYGTDTQYF

D: .
V: TRBV5-1
J: TRBJ1-2
size: .
DNA: TGCGCCAGCAGCGCAGGGCCTATGGATGGCTACACCTTC
CDR3: CASSAGPMDGYTF

D: TRBD2
V: TRBV7-9
J: TRBJ2-5
size: few
DNA: TGTGCCAGCAGCACTAGCGCCCGAGAGACCCAGTACTTC
CDR3: CASSTSARETQYF

D: .
V: TRBV29-1
J: TRBJ1-1
size: .
DNA: TGCAGCGTTGTCCGGCAGCCGAACACTGAAGCTTTCTTT
CDR3: CSVVRQPNTEAFF

D: TRBD1
V: TRBV7-2
J: TRBJ2-7
size: .
DNA: TGTGCCAGCAGCCGACAGGGTTCCTACGAGCAGTACTTC
CDR3: CASSRQGSYEQYF